This T cell receptor (beta chain) came from a study of CXCR3-negative and CXCR3-positive naive CD8 T cells. Regarding the study as a whole: More hydrophobic TRB CDR3s were found in CXCR3-positive naive cells than in CXCR3-negative naive cells.

Points on this clonotype: The antigen is not known.

UMI labels and 5' RACE were used to prepare the TRB cDNA libraries. TCRdb reprocessed the 5' RACE reads, keeping one entry per CDR3 protein, no DNA. In all, the sample yields some 110,000 distinct CDR3 sequences. The CDR3 spans 17 residues. Per the germline V gene, CDR1 is SGHDN and CDR2 is FVKESK. This TCR was sampled from a human donor in good health. Some clones in this sample may be carry-over from other donors' samples. The chain links TRBV14 to TRBJ1-6. Material for sequencing was naive CXCR3+ CD8+ T cells from blood. Subset: CD45RO-CCR7+CD27+CD95- naive CD8+ T cells expressing CXCR3 (TNR3+). The CDR3 is CASSQFSIPAANSPLHF.